This TCR beta chain was recovered during a study of blood T cell repertoires in COVID-19. On the study more broadly: T cells, B-cell-depleted T cells, or PBMCs supplied cDNA or gDNA.

Germline CDR1 and CDR2: SGHRS and YFSETQ. The V segment lost 0 bases and the J segment 3 bases; nucleotides outside the gene matches: 3. CDR3 size: 15 residues. Sequenced by immunoSEQ multiplex PCR; TCRdb stores in-frame clones only, minus some. This table has some 45,000 clones, approximately 85% appearing once. The sequence came from a woman of 80 years or more with acute or convalescent COVID-19. J is TRBJ1-5 and V is TRBV5-1, with 7 bases lining up with TRBD1. Specimen: peripheral blood. The CDR3 bases are TGCGCCAGCAGCTTGGAGGGACAGATCAATCAGCCCCAGCATTTT. This sequence encodes CASSLEGQINQPQHF.